This T cell receptor (beta chain) was found in a study of blood T cell repertoires in COVID-19. The CDR3 has 17 amino acids. The V gene's germline CDR1 is LNHDA and CDR2 SQIVND (reference sequence). V lost 3 bases to trimming and J lost 3 bases; unmatched junction nucleotides: 8. TCRdb's copy holds only in-frame clones and misses some; the assay was immunoSEQ multiplex PCR. The table lists some 66,000 clones, about 89% of them singletons. This receptor was obtained from a human donor in a cohort sampled during active COVID-19. The chain has TRBV19 and TRBJ2-2; TRBD2 agrees at 9 bases. The specimen sequenced was peripheral blood. CDR3: CASSIAGGGADTGELFF. The DNA for the CDR3 is TGTGCCAGTAGTATCGCGGGCGGGGGGGCGGACACCGGGGAGCTGTTTTTT. The full variable domain, rest sourced from reference TRBV19 and TRBJ2-2, is DGGITQSPKYLFRKEGQNVTLSCEQNLNHDAMYWYRQDPGQGLRLIYYSQIVNDFQKGDIAEGYSVSREKKESFPLTVTSAQKNPTAFYLCASSIAGGGADTGELFFGEGSRLTVL.